This entry is about one TCR beta chain. The antigen remains undetermined. This record belongs to a study of shared clonotypes between healthy human individuals. Whole-study findings and limits: Unshared clonotypes carried lower generation probabilities than those common to all four donors.

The data were produced by immunoSEQ multiplex PCR, yet TCRdb's version contains in-frame clones alone and is incomplete. The sample includes over 2,000,000 clones, around 93% of them seen just once. CDR3 size: 15 residues. The germline V gene encodes CDR1 MNHEY and CDR2 SMNVEV (reference sequence). Trimming took 6 bases from V and 2 from J; bases not matched to a gene: 6. Terminally differentiated effector memory CD45RA+ cells were excluded from the naive CD8 cells, which were CD45RO-negative and positively selected for CCR7. The TCR was taken from a man aged 18-30 years in good health. Some clones in this sample may be carry-over from other donors' samples. The rearrangement links TRBV27 to TRBJ1-5, with 8 bases that match TRBD1. Sequencing input: naive CD8+ T cells from PBMCs. The CDR3 sequence: CASSGTGRGNQPQHF. CDR3 bases: TGTGCCAGCAGCGGGACAGGCAGGGGCAATCAGCCCCAGCATTTT.